The entry that follows covers one TCR beta chain sequence. Its target is unknown. The record originates from a study of cytomegalovirus exposure and HLA in healthy donors. Broader study findings: Whilst most TCR sequences proved rare, a subset of public TCRs occurred across many donors. Reportedly, diagnosis of cytomegalovirus status by the classifier showed high specificity and sensitivity.

The validation cohort, a group of 130 or so subjects, included the donors and was separate from the roughly 700-subject first cohort. Using immunoSEQ multiplex PCR, the repertoire was profiled, and TCRdb retains in-frame clones only, with some absent. The data show about 330,000 clones, with about nine tenths seen just once and roughly 0.8% held by the top ten. From germline, CDR1 is SGHRS and CDR2 YFSETQ. CDR3 length: 18 amino acids. V was clipped by 2 bases and J by 3 bases; unmatched bases: 7. This chain uses TRBV5-1 with TRBJ2-1; 14 bases match TRBD2. The origin of this receptor is a woman under 30 in good health and CMV-seronegative. The sample was PBMCs. The CDR3 sequence is CASSFGRLAGGIYNEQFF. The DNA for the CDR3 is TGCGCCAGCAGCTTCGGGCGACTAGCGGGAGGGATCTACAATGAGCAGTTCTTC.